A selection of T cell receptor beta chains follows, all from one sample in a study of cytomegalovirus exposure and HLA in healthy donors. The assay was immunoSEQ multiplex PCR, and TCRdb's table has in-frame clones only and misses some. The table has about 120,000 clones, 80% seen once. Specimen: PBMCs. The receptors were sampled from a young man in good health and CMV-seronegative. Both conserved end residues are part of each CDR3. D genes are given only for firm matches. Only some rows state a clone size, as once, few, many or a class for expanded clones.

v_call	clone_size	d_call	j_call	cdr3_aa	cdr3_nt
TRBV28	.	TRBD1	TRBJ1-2	CASSPTDRTYGYTF	TGTGCCAGCAGTCCCACGGACAGGACCTATGGCTACACCTTC
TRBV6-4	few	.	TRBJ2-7	CASSDSTGAYSYEQYF	TGTGCCAGCAGTGACTCCACTGGGGCATACTCCTACGAGCAGTACTTC
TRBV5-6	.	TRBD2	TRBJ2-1	CASSLELAGGGEQFF	TGTGCCAGCAGCTTGGAACTAGCGGGAGGCGGTGAGCAGTTCTTC
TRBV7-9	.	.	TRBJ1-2	CASSLARGHFYGYTF	TGTGCCAGCAGCTTAGCGCGGGGGCACTTCTATGGCTACACCTTC
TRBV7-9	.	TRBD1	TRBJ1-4	CASSFRGGNNEKLFF	TGTGCCAGCAGTTTCCGAGGGGGCAATAATGAAAAACTGTTTTTT
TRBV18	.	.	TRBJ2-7	CASSPQGSYEQYF	TGTGCCAGCTCACCCCAGGGTTCCTACGAGCAGTACTTC
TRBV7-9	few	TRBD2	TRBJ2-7	CASSSGLVSYEQYF	TGTGCCAGCAGCTCCGGACTAGTTTCCTACGAGCAGTACTTC
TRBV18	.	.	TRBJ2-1	CASSLRTDSSYNEQFF	TGTGCCAGCTCTCTGAGGACAGATAGCTCCTACAATGAGCAGTTCTTC
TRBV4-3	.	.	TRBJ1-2	CASSDRDKGDYGYTF	TGCGCCAGCAGCGACCGGGACAAGGGAGACTATGGCTACACCTTC
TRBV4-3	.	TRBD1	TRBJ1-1	CASSQGTGGSTEAFF	TGCGCCAGCAGCCAAGGAACAGGGGGGTCCACTGAAGCTTTCTTT
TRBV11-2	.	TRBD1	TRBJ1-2	CASSLVSVGGQSYGYTF	TGTGCCAGCAGCTTAGTAAGTGTTGGGGGACAGAGCTATGGCTACACCTTC
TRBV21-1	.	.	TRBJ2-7	CASSQAYYSYEQYF	TGTGCCAGCAGCCAAGCGTACTACTCCTACGAGCAGTACTTC
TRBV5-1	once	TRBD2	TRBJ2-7	CASSSIQREDEQYF	TGCGCCAGCAGCTCCATCCAACGGGAGGACGAGCAGTACTTC
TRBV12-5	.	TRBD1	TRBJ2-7	CASGATGSSYEQYF	TGTGCTAGTGGTGCGACAGGGAGCAGCTACGAGCAGTACTTC
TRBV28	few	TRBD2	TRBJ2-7	CASTHGVGLVGTYEQYF	TGTGCCAGCACCCATGGGGTGGGACTAGTTGGGACCTACGAGCAGTACTTC
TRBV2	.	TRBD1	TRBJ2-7	CASMRRDRGDEQYF	TGCGCCAGCATGCGCCGGGACAGGGGCGACGAGCAGTACTTC
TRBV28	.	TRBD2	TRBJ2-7	CASTSGGASREQYF	TGTGCCAGCACCTCGGGAGGGGCTTCAAGGGAGCAGTACTTC
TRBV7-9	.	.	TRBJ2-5	CSSSLTEETQYF	TGTTCCAGCAGCTTGACAGAAGAGACCCAGTACTTC
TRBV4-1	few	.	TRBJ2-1	CASSQAGFSYNEQFF	TGCGCCAGCAGCCAAGCAGGGTTCTCCTACAATGAGCAGTTCTTC